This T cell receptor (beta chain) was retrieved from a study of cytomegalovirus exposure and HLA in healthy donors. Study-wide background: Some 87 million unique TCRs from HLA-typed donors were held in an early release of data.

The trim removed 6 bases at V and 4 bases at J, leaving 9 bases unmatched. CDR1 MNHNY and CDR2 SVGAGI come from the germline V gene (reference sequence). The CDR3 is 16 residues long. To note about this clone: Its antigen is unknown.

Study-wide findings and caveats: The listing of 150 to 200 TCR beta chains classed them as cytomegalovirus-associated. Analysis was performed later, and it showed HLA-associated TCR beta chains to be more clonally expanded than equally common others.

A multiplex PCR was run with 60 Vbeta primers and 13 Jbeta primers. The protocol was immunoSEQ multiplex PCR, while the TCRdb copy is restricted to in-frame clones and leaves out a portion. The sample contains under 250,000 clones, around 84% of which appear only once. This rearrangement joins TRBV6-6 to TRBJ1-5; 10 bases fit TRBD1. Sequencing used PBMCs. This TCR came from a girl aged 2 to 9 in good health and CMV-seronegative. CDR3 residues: CASRKPDRGRNQPQHF. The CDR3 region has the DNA TGTGCCAGCAGAAAACCCGACAGGGGGCGGAATCAGCCCCAGCATTTT.